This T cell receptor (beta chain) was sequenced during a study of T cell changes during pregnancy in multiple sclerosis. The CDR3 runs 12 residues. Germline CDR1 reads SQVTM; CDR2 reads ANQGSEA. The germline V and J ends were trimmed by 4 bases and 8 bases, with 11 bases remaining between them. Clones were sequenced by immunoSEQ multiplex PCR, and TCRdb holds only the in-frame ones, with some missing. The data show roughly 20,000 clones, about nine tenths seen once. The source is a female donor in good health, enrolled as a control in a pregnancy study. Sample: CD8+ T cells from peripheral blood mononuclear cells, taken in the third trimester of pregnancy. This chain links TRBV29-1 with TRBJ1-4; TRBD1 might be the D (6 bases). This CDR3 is CSVVGGGEKLFF. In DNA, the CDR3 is TGCAGCGTTGTGGGGGGGGGCGAAAAACTGTTTTTT. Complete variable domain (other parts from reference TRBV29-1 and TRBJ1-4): SAVISQKPSRDICQRGTSLTIQCQVDSQVTMMFWYRQQPGQSLTLIATANQGSEATYESGFVIDKFPISRPNLTFSTLTVSNMSPEDSSIYLCSVVGGGEKLFFGSGTQLSVL.